The clone carrying this T cell receptor (beta chain) was observed at least ten times. As yet, its antigen is unknown. The record originates from a study of metastatic and nonmetastatic thyroid tumors. Study as a whole: Malignant thyroid and benign thyroid patients provided blood and tumor or nodule tissue whose repertoires were compared.

This CDR3 has 16 residues. The germline V and J ends were trimmed by 8 bases and 0 bases, with 18 bases remaining between them. The germline CDR1 and CDR2 sequences are MDHEN and SYDVKM. Study results and caveats: For both blood and tumor, malignant thyroid tumors reportedly showed significantly higher TCR beta diversity than benign nodules did.

Patients had received no treatment of any kind before thyroid surgery. In the authors' methods: Between-group CDR3 differences, defined by clinicopathological status, yielded a distant-metastasis classifier for papillary thyroid cancer. TCRdb re-called clones from the PCR reads using MiXCR. The V and J calls come from TCRdb's annotation, not from the publication. This sample has about 40,000 clones, with roughly 11% found just once. Input material: blood. The receptor's source is a female donor with papillary thyroid cancer or a benign thyroid nodule (not recorded which). Some clones in this sample may be carry-over from other donors' samples. This chain connects TRBV28 to TRBJ2-3; no clear D gene. The CDR3 DNA reads as TGTGCCAGCTCGGCATTGCGGTTTGCTAGCACAGATACGCAGTATTTT. Translated, it gives CASSALRFASTDTQYF. The complete variable domain, with remaining parts taken from reference TRBV28 and TRBJ2-3, reads DVKVTQSSRYLVKRTGEKVFLECVQDMDHENMFWYRQDPGLGLRLIYFSYDVKMKEKGDIPEGYSVSREKKERFSLILESASTNQTSMYLCASSALRFASTDTQYFGPGTRLTVL.